This T cell receptor (beta chain) originates from a study of shared clonotypes between healthy human individuals. Overall study context: Per donor, three plates held CD4 naive cells, three held CD4 memory, two held CD8 naive and one held CD8 memory. Study-wide results and caveats: Generation probability values for non-shared clonotypes were lower than those for clonotypes shared by all four donors. The sharing of 4.5% to 6.5% of naive CD4 clonotypes was seen across a handful of donors.

Deep was the level used in running the assay. TCRdb's copy holds only in-frame clones and misses some; the assay was immunoSEQ multiplex PCR. The table has about 79,000 clones, 60% to 65% seen once. In regard to this clone: Its specificity is not known.

This CDR3 is 14 amino acids long. V was pared by 7 bases and J by 2 bases, with 14 bases between. Germline-derived CDR1 and CDR2 are WSHSY and SAAADI. The chain combines TRBV10-2 with TRBJ1-1; D is uncertain. This receptor was identified in a man aged 25-45 years in good health. Sequencing used memory CD8+ T cells sorted from blood. Subset of the sample: CD45RO+ cells pooled with CCR7-negative TemRA cells. This chain's CDR3 is CASNMMGGNTEAFF. The CDR3, as DNA: TGCGCCAGCAACATGATGGGAGGAAACACTGAAGCTTTCTTT.